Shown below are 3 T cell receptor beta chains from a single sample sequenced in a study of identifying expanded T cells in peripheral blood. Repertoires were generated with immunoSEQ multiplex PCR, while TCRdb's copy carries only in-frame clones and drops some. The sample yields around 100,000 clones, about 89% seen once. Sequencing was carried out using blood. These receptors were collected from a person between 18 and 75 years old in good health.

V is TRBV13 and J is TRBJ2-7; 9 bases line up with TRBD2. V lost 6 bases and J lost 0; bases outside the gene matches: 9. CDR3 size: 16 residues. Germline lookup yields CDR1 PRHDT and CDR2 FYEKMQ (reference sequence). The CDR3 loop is CASRQMTSGPSYEQYF. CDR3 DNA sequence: TGTGCCAGCAGGCAAATGACTAGCGGACCCTCCTACGAGCAGTACTTC.

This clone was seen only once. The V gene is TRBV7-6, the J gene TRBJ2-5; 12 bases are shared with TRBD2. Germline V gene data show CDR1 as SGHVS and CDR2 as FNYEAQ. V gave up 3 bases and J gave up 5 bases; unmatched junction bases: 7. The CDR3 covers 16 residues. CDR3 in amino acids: CASSFITSGGFETQYF. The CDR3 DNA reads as TGTGCCAGCAGCTTTATTACTAGCGGGGGGTTCGAGACCCAGTACTTC.

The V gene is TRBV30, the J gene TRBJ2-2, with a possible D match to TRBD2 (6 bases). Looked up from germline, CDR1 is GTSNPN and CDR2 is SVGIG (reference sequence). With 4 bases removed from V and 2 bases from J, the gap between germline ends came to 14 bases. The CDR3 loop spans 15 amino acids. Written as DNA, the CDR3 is TGTGCCTGGAATCCAGGGAGGATCAACACCGGGGAGCTGTTTTTT. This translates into CAWNPGRINTGELFF.